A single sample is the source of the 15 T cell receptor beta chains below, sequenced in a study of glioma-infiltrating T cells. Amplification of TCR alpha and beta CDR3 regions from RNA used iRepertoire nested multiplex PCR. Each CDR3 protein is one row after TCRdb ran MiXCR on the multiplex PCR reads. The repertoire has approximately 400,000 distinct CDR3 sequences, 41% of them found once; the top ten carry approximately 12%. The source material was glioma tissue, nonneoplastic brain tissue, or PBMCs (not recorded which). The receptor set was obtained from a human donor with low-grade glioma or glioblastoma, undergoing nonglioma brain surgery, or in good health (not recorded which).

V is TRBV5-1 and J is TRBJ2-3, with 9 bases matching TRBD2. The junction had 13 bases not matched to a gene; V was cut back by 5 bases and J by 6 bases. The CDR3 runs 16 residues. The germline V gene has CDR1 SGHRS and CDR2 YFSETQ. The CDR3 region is CASSFQIAGDGDTQYF. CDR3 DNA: TGCGCCAGCAGTTTCCAGATAGCGGGAGATGGGGATACGCAGTATTTT.

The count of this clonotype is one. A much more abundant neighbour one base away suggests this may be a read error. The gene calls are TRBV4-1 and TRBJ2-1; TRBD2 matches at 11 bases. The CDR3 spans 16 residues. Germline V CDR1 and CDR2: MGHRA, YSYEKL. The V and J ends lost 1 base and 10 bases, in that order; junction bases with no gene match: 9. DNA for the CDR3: TGCGCCAGCAGCCAAGTCACTAGCGGGAGAACCTACGAGCAGTTCTTC. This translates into CASSQVTSGRTYEQFF.

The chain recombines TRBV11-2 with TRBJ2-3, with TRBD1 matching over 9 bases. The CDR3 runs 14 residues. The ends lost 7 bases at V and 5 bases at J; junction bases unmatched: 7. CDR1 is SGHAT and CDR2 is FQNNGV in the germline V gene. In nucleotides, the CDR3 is TGTGCCAGCAACCGGGACAGGGCAGGAGATACGCAGTATTTT. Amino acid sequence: CASNRDRAGDTQYF.

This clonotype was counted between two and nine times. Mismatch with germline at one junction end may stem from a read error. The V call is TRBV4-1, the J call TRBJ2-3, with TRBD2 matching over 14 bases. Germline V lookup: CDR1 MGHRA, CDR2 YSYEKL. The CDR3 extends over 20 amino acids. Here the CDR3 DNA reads TGTGCCAGCAGCCAAGGTCCCTCGGGGACTAGCGGGAGAGTCACAGATACGCAGTATTTT. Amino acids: CASSQGPSGTSGRVTDTQYF.

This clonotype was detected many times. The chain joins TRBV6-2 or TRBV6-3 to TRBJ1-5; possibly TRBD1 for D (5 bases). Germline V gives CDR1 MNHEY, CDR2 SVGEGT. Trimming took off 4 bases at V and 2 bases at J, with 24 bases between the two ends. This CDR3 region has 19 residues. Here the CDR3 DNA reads TGTGCCAGCAGTTCTACAGGAACAGCTTTTCGTCGAGGCAATCAGCCCCAGCATTTT. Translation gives CASSSTGTAFRRGNQPQHF.

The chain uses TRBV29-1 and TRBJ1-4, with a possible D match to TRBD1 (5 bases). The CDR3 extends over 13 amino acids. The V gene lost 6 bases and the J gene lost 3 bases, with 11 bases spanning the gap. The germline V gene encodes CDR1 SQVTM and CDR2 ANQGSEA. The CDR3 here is CSVLQESNEKLFF. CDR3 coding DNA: TGCAGCGTCCTACAGGAGTCTAATGAAAAACTGTTTTTT. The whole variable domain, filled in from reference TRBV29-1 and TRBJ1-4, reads SAVISQKPSRDICQRGTSLTIQCQVDSQVTMMFWYRQQPGQSLTLIATANQGSEATYESGFVIDKFPISRPNLTFSTLTVSNMSPEDSSIYLCSVLQESNEKLFFGSGTQLSVL.

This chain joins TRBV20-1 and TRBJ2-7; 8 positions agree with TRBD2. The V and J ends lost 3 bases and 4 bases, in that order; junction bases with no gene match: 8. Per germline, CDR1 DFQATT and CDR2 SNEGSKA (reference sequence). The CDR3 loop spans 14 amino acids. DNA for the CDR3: TGCAGTGCTAGTAGCGGGGAAAAGCTTTACGAGCAGTACTTC. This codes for CSASSGEKLYEQYF.

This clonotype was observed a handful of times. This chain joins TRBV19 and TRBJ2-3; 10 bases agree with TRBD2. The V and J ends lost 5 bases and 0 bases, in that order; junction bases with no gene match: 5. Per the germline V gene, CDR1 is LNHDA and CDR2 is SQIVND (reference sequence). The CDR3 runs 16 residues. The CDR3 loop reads CASSLGLAVSTDTQYF. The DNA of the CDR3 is TGTGCCAGTAGTCTCGGACTAGCGGTTAGCACAGATACGCAGTATTTT.

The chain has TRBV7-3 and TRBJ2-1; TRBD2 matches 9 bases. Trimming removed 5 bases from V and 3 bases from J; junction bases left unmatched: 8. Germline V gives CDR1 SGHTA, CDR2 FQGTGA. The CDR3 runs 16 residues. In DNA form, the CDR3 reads TGTGCCAGCAGCCGAAGAGGCGGGAGGGTCTACAATGAGCAGTTCTTC. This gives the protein CASSRRGGRVYNEQFF.

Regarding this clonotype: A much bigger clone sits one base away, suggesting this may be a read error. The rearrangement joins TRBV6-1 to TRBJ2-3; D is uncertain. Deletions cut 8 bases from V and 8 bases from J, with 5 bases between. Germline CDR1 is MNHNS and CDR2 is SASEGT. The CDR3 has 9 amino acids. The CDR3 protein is CASAGTQYF. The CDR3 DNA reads TGTGCCAGCGCCGGTACGCAGTATTTT.

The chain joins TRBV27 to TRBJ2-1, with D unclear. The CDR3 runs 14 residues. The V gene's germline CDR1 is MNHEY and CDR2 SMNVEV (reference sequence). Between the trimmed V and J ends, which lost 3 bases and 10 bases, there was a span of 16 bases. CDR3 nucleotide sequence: TGTGCCAGCAGTTTGTATTGGGCCCTTTTGGAGCAGTTCTTC. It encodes CASSLYWALLEQFF.

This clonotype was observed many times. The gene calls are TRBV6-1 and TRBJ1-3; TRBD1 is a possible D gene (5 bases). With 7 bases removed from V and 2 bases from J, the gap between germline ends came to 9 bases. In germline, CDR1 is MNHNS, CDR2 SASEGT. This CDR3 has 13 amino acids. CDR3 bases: TGTGCCAGCAAGACGGGGGCTGGAAACACCATATATTTT. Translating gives CASKTGAGNTIYF.

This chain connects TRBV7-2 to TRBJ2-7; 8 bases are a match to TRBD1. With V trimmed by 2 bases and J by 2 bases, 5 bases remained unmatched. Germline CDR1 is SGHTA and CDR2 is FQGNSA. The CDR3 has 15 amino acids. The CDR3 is CASSLFWTGTYEQYF. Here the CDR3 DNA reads TGTGCCAGCAGCTTATTTTGGACAGGGACCTACGAGCAGTACTTC.

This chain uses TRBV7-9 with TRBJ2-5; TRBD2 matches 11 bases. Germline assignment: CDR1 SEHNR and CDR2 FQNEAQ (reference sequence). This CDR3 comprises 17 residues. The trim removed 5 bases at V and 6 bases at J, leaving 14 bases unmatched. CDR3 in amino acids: CASSLRGLAVKIKTQYF. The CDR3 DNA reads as TGTGCCAGCAGCCTCCGGGGACTAGCGGTGAAAATAAAGACCCAGTACTTC.

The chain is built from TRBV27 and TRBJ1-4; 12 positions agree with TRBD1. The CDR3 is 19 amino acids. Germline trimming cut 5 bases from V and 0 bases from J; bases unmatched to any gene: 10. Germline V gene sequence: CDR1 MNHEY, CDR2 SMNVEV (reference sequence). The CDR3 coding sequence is TGTGCCAGCAGTCCCGGGACAGGGGGCGACGTCGCAACTAATGAAAAACTGTTTTTT. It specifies CASSPGTGGDVATNEKLFF.